These T cell receptor beta chains were read from a single sample in a study of blood T cell repertoires in COVID-19. Assay: immunoSEQ multiplex PCR; the TCRdb copy retains only in-frame clones and omits some. The table shows some 150,000 clones, with 75% to 80% occurring only once. The source material was peripheral blood. The receptors come from a woman between 50 and 59 years old with active or convalescent COVID-19. The CDR3 runs from the conserved cysteine through the conserved F or W. The D gene is left open where the match is weak. Clone size, where shown, is once, few, many, or a class for clones that have expanded.

D	V	size	J	DNA	CDR3
-	TRBV19	-	TRBJ1-6	TGTGCCAGTAGTATTGGGGGCGGTTATAATTCACCCCTCCACTTT	CASSIGGGYNSPLHF
TRBD1	TRBV4-3	-	TRBJ1-5	TGCGCCAGCAGCCGCGGGACAGGGGTAAATCAGCCCCAGCATTTT	CASSRGTGVNQPQHF
-	TRBV30	-	TRBJ1-1	TGTGCCTGGAGTGCCCAACAGGTCCCGAACACTGAAGCTTTCTTT	CAWSAQQVPNTEAFF
-	TRBV27	-	TRBJ2-3	TGTGCCAGCAGGTCCCAGGGGGATACGCAGTATTTT	CASRSQGDTQYF
-	TRBV7-2	-	TRBJ1-2	TGTGCCAGCAGCCTCGCAGATGGCTACACCTTC	CASSLADGYTF
-	TRBV6-5	-	TRBJ2-2	TGTGCCAGCAGTTACGGGACTCTGAACACCGGGGAGCTGTTTTTT	CASSYGTLNTGELFF
-	TRBV21-1	-	TRBJ2-2	TGTGCCAGCAGCAAAGGTCGGGGACTAGCGAGCACCGGGGAGCTGTTTTTT	CASSKGRGLASTGELFF
-	TRBV19	-	TRBJ2-6	TGTGCCAGTAGTACGCGGGGCTCTGGGGCCAACGTCCTGACTTTC	CASSTRGSGANVLTF
-	TRBV6-4	-	TRBJ1-1	TGTGCCAGCAGAAGAGCGACGAACACTGAAGCTTTCTTT	CASRRATNTEAFF
TRBD1	TRBV6-2/TRBV6-3	-	TRBJ1-6	TGTGCCAGCAGCAACAGGGGCAGGGCCCTCCACTTT	CASSNRGRALHF
TRBD1	TRBV7-9	-	TRBJ1-1	TGTGCCAGCAGCCCCGACAGGGGGAACACTGAAGCTTTCTTT	CASSPDRGNTEAFF
-	TRBV2	-	TRBJ2-3	TGTGCCAGCAGTCCGGGCGGGCATGATACGCAGTATTTT	CASSPGGHDTQYF
-	TRBV12-3/TRBV12-4	-	TRBJ2-7	TGTGCCAGCAGATCCCAGGGATTGGGCGAGCAGTACTTC	CASRSQGLGEQYF
TRBD2	TRBV7-2	-	TRBJ2-7	TGTGCCAGCAGCTTAGGTCCCCCTTTAGCGGGAGGGCCGGGGGAGCAGTACTTC	CASSLGPPLAGGPGEQYF
-	TRBV7-9	once	TRBJ2-7	TGTGCCAGCAGCCCTAACGCCCTCTCCTACGAGCAGTACTTC	CASSPNALSYEQYF
-	TRBV18	-	TRBJ1-4	TGTGCCAGCTCACCAGGGCACACTAATGAAAAACTGTTTTTT	CASSPGHTNEKLFF
-	TRBV7-9	once	TRBJ1-5	TGTGCCAGCAGCTTAAAGGGGGGGAGCAATCAGCCCCAGCATTTT	CASSLKGGSNQPQHF
TRBD1	TRBV10-3	-	TRBJ1-1	TGTGCCATCAGTGAACAGGGGCGGCGAACTGAAGCTTTCTTT	CAISEQGRRTEAFF
TRBD1	TRBV27	-	TRBJ1-2	TGTGCCAGCAGTCCTCGGACAGGGGTGGGCTATGGCTACACCTTC	CASSPRTGVGYGYTF
-	TRBV4-2	-	TRBJ1-4	TGTGCCAGCAGCCAACAGCCAGGGGCGAATGAAAAACTGTTTTTT	CASSQQPGANEKLFF
-	TRBV5-1	-	TRBJ2-7	TGCGCCAGCAGCTTGGTAAGGTGGCAGGGGAGCTCCTACGAGCAGTACTTC	CASSLVRWQGSSYEQYF
TRBD2	TRBV6-1	-	TRBJ2-5	TGTGCCAGCAGTGAGCGGGGGGGCCAAGAGACCCAGTACTTC	CASSERGGQETQYF
TRBD2	TRBV18	-	TRBJ2-5	TGTGCCAGCTCACCTGTCCGGGAGGGCTGGGAGACCCAGTACTTC	CASSPVREGWETQYF